A single sample gave rise to the 24 T cell receptor beta chains below, sequenced in a study of blood T cells in healthy people across ages. Using a J-beta primer mix together with a sample-barcoded 5' primer, a second PCR was run for roughly 6 to 12 cycles. Using its own MiXCR run on the 5' RACE reads, TCRdb lists one record per CDR3 protein. The sample contains about 580,000 distinct CDR3 sequences, roughly 48% of which appear only once. Sequenced sample: blood. Receptors were obtained from a man older than 75 in good health.

This chain connects TRBV7-9 to TRBJ2-3, with 10 bases lining up with TRBD2. CDR1 and CDR2 (germline): SEHNR, FQNEAQ (reference sequence). The CDR3 totals 18 residues. V shed 5 bases, J shed 4 bases, and the junction held 15 bases outside the gene matches. CDR3 nucleotide sequence: TGTGCCAGCAGCCCTCTCCCGGCAAGCGGGAGGGTCGCAGATACGCAGTATTTT. Its protein product is CASSPLPASGRVADTQYF.

Ten or more counts support this clonotype. Since a much larger clone is just one base distant, this may be a read error. This chain connects TRBV6-5 to TRBJ2-5; TRBD1 matches at 7 bases. The CDR3 contains 13 residues. Germline assignment: CDR1 MNHEY and CDR2 SVGAGI. V shed 4 bases, J shed 5 bases, and the junction held 4 bases outside the gene matches. CDR3 in amino acids: CASSWGTAETQYF. CDR3 in DNA: TGTGCCAGCAGTTGGGGGACAGCTGAGACCCAGTACTTC.

Concerning this clonotype itself: Mismatch with germline at one junction end may stem from a read error. J is TRBJ2-3 and V is TRBV27; perhaps D is TRBD1 or TRBD2 (5 bases each). This CDR3 region has 19 residues. From germline, CDR1 is MNHEY and CDR2 SMNVEV (reference sequence). The CDR3 reads CANSLTRGLSVRETDTQYF. The CDR3 DNA reads as TGTGCCAACAGTTTAACGAGGGGTCTGAGCGTGAGAGAGACAGATACGCAGTATTTT.

The V gene is TRBV29-1, the J gene TRBJ1-1; TRBD1 might be the D (6 bases). The CDR3 runs 14 residues. V was shortened by 3 bases and J by 0 bases, with 11 bases between the two germline ends. CDR1 is SQVTM and CDR2 is ANQGSEA in the germline V gene. CDR3 amino acids: CSVEKGVMNTEAFF. The DNA for the CDR3 is TGCAGCGTTGAGAAGGGGGTGATGAACACTGAAGCTTTCTTT.

This rearrangement joins TRBV7-6 to TRBJ2-5; 7 bases fit TRBD1. This CDR3 is 15 amino acids long. Germline V gene sequence: CDR1 SGHVS, CDR2 FNYEAQ. J gave up 1 base and V 5 bases, and 7 bases lay outside the gene matches. CDR3 DNA sequence: TGTGCCAGCAGCAACTGGGGACAGTTCCAAGAGACCCAGTACTTC. Protein sequence: CASSNWGQFQETQYF.

This clonotype was picked up a small number of times. The chain has TRBV20-1 and TRBJ2-5; no definite D call. The V gene's germline CDR1 is DFQATT and CDR2 SNEGSKA (reference sequence). The CDR3 length is 12 residues. Trimming cost V 2 bases and J 3 bases, with 7 bases left between them. This chain's CDR3 is CSARWVEETQYF. The DNA of the CDR3 is TGCAGTGCTAGATGGGTGGAAGAGACCCAGTACTTC.

This clonotype was picked up a small number of times. The chain combines TRBV7-2 with TRBJ1-4, with TRBD1 identical over 9 bases. This CDR3 has 15 residues. Losses at the gene ends were 1 base for V and 6 bases for J; bases not matched to a gene: 3. Germline V gene data show CDR1 as SGHTA and CDR2 as FQGNSA. The CDR3 sequence is CASSLVTGGDEKLFF. The CDR3 DNA reads as TGTGCCAGCAGCTTAGTGACAGGGGGTGATGAAAAACTGTTTTTT.

This clonotype was seen only once. The chain uses TRBV9 and TRBJ1-2; D unclear. CDR1 and CDR2 from the germline V gene are SGDLS and YYNGEE. V was trimmed by 4 bases and J by 3 bases, leaving 13 bases between them. This CDR3 contains 14 residues. DNA of the CDR3: TGTGCCAGCAGCCCAAGTGGGGTAGACTATGGCTACACCTTC. This encodes CASSPSGVDYGYTF.

This clonotype was found a few times. The CDR3 is CASSQTSGMAPDTQYF. CDR3 sequence (DNA): TGTGCCAGCAGTCAGACTAGCGGGATGGCACCCGATACGCAGTATTTT. The V call is TRBV27, the J call TRBJ2-3; TRBD2 matches 11 bases. CDR1 is MNHEY, CDR2 SMNVEV, per germline (reference sequence). The ends lost 5 bases at V and 6 bases at J; junction bases unmatched: 10. This CDR3 spans 16 amino acids.

The J gene is TRBJ1-2, the V gene TRBV6-6; D might be TRBD1 (5 bases). CDR3 length equals 14 residues. The germline V and J ends were trimmed by 2 bases and 8 bases, with 15 bases remaining between them. Germline CDR1 and CDR2: MNHNY and SVGAGI (reference sequence). CDR3 in DNA: TGTGCCAGCAGTTACGTAGCAGGGCGTCGGGGCTACACCTTC. It specifies CASSYVAGRRGYTF.

This clonotype was found a few times. The genes are TRBV7-2 and TRBJ1-6, with D possibly TRBD1 on 6 matching bases. The ends were cut back, 5 bases at V and 13 bases at J, with 9 bases in the middle. This CDR3 spans 11 amino acids. Germline lookup yields CDR1 SGHTA and CDR2 FQGNSA. The CDR3 loop reads CASSEGGPLHF. The CDR3 bases are TGTGCCAGCAGCGAAGGGGGTCCCCTCCACTTT.

About this clonotype: Given a much more abundant clone one base away, this may be a read error. The chain links TRBV6-5 to TRBJ1-5; D not certain. CDR1 is MNHEY, CDR2 SVGAGI, per germline. V was clipped by 5 bases and J by 10 bases, with 21 bases between them. The CDR3 spans 15 residues. DNA for the CDR3: TGTGCCAGCAGTCCTAAACGACTGCCCGCCACCCCCCAGCATTTT. Translated: CASSPKRLPATPQHF.

V gene TRBV7-3 combines with J gene TRBJ2-1; TRBD2 aligns across 11 bases. V shed 5 bases, J shed 6 bases, and the junction held 6 bases outside the gene matches. Germline-derived CDR1 and CDR2 are SGHTA and FQGTGA. This CDR3 is 15 amino acids long. CDR3 in amino acids: CASSRGLAAPNEQFF. The CDR3 nucleotides are TGTGCCAGCAGCCGGGGACTAGCGGCCCCCAATGAGCAGTTCTTC.

The chain combines TRBV7-9 with TRBJ1-4; D is unresolved. V was shortened by 5 bases and J by 4 bases, with 17 bases between the two germline ends. CDR3 length: 16 residues. The germline V gene has CDR1 SEHNR and CDR2 FQNEAQ (reference sequence). The CDR3 DNA is TGTGCCAGCAGCGACCACAGAACTAAGGGTAATGAAAAACTGTTTTTT. Its translation is CASSDHRTKGNEKLFF.

Only a few counts were recorded for this clonotype. The chain recombines TRBV12-3 or TRBV12-4 with TRBJ1-1, with D hard to call. CDR3 size: 13 residues. The germline V and J ends were trimmed by 3 bases and 5 bases, with 10 bases remaining between them. The DNA of the CDR3 is TGTGCCAGCAGTTTGGAACAGCCGACTGAAGCTTTCTTT. It translates to CASSLEQPTEAFF.

V gene TRBV6-2 or TRBV6-3 combines with J gene TRBJ1-2, with D unresolved. The CDR3 covers 15 residues. Germline lookup yields CDR1 MNHEY and CDR2 SVGEGT. V was shortened by 0 bases and J by 0 bases, with 8 bases between the two germline ends. The CDR3 DNA reads TGTGCCAGCAGTTACTCGGTTGGAGCTAACTATGGCTACACCTTC. Protein sequence: CASSYSVGANYGYTF.

V gene TRBV29-1 combines with J gene TRBJ2-7, with 8 bases matching TRBD1. Germline trimming cut 3 bases from V and 4 bases from J; bases unmatched to any gene: 5. Germline V gives CDR1 SQVTM, CDR2 ANQGSEA. CDR3 size: 13 residues. The CDR3 sequence is CSVERQGSYEQYF. The CDR3 coding sequence is TGCAGCGTTGAGCGACAGGGGTCGTACGAGCAGTACTTC.

The chain has TRBV20-1 and TRBJ2-4; possible D gene TRBD2, 6 bases. Germline V lookup: CDR1 DFQATT, CDR2 SNEGSKA (reference sequence). Trimming left V 5 bases short and J 1 base short, with 9 bases between. This CDR3 is 13 amino acids long. The CDR3 DNA follows: TGCAGTGCTGAACGGGGGGCCAAAAACATTCAGTACTTC. It codes for CSAERGAKNIQYF.

V usage is TRBV5-1 and J usage is TRBJ1-1; D remains ambiguous. V was shortened by 5 bases and J by 1 base, with 9 bases between the two germline ends. The CDR3 extends over 13 amino acids. The germline gives CDR1 SGHRS, CDR2 YFSETQ. The CDR3 loop is CASRFQPNTEAFF. The CDR3 region has the DNA TGCGCCAGCAGGTTTCAACCGAACACTGAAGCTTTCTTT. Supplemented by reference TRBV5-1 and TRBJ1-1, the full variable domain reads KAGVTQTPRYLIKTRGQQVTLSCSPISGHRSVSWYQQTPGQGLQFLFEYFSETQRNKGNFPGRFSGRQFSNSRSEMNVSTLELGDSALYLCASRFQPNTEAFFGQGTRLTVV.

This chain connects TRBV20-1 to TRBJ2-3; D is unresolved. The CDR3 length is 16 residues. Germline assignment: CDR1 DFQATT and CDR2 SNEGSKA (reference sequence). V was clipped by 0 bases and J by 2 bases, with 15 bases between them. CDR3 protein: CSARDLRDGYTDTQYF. In DNA form, the CDR3 reads TGCAGTGCTAGAGATCTAAGAGACGGTTACACAGATACGCAGTATTTT.

This clonotype was seen only a few times. This chain connects TRBV6-5 to TRBJ1-1, with 7 bases that match TRBD1. Germline lookup yields CDR1 MNHEY and CDR2 SVGAGI. The trim removed 6 bases at V and 0 bases at J, leaving 7 bases unmatched. This CDR3 is built from 15 residues. Here the CDR3 DNA reads TGTGCCAGCAGCCGTAGACAGGGTTTGAACACTGAAGCTTTCTTT. Its translation is CASSRRQGLNTEAFF.

Only a few counts were recorded for this clonotype. The rearrangement joins TRBV11-3 to TRBJ2-1; D not certain. The germline V gene encodes CDR1 SGHNT and CDR2 YENEEA. This CDR3 comprises 15 residues. With 5 bases removed from V and 0 bases from J, the gap between germline ends came to 11 bases. The CDR3 bases are TGTGCCAGCAGCCCCTCGCGTAGCTCCTACAATGAGCAGTTCTTC. Encoded protein: CASSPSRSSYNEQFF. The variable domain in full, completed from reference TRBV11-3 and TRBJ2-1, reads EAGVVQSPRYKIIEKKQPVAFWCNPISGHNTLYWYLQNLGQGPELLIRYENEEAVDDSQLPKDRFSAERLKGVDSTLKIQPAELGDSAVYLCASSPSRSSYNEQFFGPGTRLTVL.

The CDR3 DNA sequence: TGTGCCAGCTCACCTGACTTGAGAAGCTTGTACAATGAGCAGTTCTTC. Translation: CASSPDLRSLYNEQFF. V and J are TRBV18 and TRBJ2-1, with unresolved D. This CDR3 is 16 amino acids long. With 3 bases removed from V and 4 bases from J, the gap between germline ends came to 16 bases. CDR1 and CDR2 (germline): KGHSH, LQKENI.

The chain uses TRBV7-3 and TRBJ2-6; TRBD2 is a possible D gene (5 bases). Between the trimmed V and J ends, which lost 1 base and 6 bases, there was a span of 13 bases. Germline V gene lookup returns CDR1 SGHTA and CDR2 FQGTGA. CDR3 length: 16 amino acids. In nucleotides, the CDR3 is TGTGCCAGCAGCTTAAACCCTATGGGAGAGGCCAACGTCCTGACTTTC. This encodes CASSLNPMGEANVLTF.